The clone carrying this TCR beta chain was counted between two and nine times. Antigen: not known. CDR3 length: 14 amino acids. From germline, CDR1 is SGHTA and CDR2 FQGNSA. Trimming shortened V by 1 base and J by 5 bases, and 11 bases separated the two germline ends. Template switching with 5'RACE generated the TCR cDNA and added a universal primer site and UMIs. TCRdb re-derived calls from the 5' RACE reads in MiXCR, one entry per CDR3 protein. The profile shows some 350,000 distinct CDR3 sequences, approximately 4.2% of them singletons. This record comes from a study of T cells after yellow fever vaccination. Whole-study results and caveats: From the bulk population, abundant clonotypes could contaminate and appear within FACS-sorted repertoires.

The TCR sequence derives from a man aged 18 to 35 who received the YFV17D yellow fever vaccine. This chain uses TRBV7-2 with TRBJ1-1; D gene ambiguous. The sample here was PBMCs, taken 5 days after the yellow fever booster vaccination. The CDR3 DNA is TGTGCCAGCAGCTTAGGGAGGGTAGAGACTGAAGCTTTCTTT. This gives the protein CASSLGRVETEAFF.